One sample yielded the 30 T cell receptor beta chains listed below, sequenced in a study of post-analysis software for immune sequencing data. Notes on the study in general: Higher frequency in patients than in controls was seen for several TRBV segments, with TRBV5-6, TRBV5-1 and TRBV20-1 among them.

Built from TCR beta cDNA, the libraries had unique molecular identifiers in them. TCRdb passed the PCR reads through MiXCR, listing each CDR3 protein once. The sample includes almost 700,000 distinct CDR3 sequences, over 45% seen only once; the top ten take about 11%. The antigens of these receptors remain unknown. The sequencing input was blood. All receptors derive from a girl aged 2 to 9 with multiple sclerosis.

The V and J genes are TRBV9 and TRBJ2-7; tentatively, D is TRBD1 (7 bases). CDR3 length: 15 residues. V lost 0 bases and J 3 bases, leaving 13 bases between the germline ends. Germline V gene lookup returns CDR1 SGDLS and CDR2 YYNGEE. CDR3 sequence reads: CASSVGWQGGYEQYF. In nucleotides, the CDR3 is TGTGCCAGCAGCGTAGGGTGGCAGGGGGGCTACGAGCAGTACTTC.

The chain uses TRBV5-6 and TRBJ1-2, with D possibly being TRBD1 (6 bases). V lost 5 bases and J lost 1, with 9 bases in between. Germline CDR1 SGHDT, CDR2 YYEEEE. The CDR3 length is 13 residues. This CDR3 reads CASSRGHNYGYTF. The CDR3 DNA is TGTGCCAGCAGTCGGGGACATAACTATGGCTACACCTTC.

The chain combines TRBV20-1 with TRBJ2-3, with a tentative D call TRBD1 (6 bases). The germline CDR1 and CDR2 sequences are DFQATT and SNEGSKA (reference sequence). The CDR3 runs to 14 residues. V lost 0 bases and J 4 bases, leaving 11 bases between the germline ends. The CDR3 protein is CSAREPTGSDTQYF. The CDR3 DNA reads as TGCAGTGCTAGAGAACCGACAGGCTCAGATACGCAGTATTTT.

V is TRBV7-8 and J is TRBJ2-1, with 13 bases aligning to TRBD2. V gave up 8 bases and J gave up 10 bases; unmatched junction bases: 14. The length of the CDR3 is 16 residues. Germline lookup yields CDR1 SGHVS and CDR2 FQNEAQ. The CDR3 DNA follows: TGTGCCAGCCAAGGACTAGCGGGAGTAGGAGCCTACGAGCAGTTCTTC. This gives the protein CASQGLAGVGAYEQFF.

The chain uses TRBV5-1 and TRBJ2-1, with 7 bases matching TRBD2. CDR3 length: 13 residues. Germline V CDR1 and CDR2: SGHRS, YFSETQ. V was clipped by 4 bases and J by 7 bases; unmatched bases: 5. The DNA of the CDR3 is TGCGCCAGCAGCCCGGGGGGAAATAATGAGCAGTTCTTC. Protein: CASSPGGNNEQFF.

The CDR3, as DNA: TGTGCCAGCAGCCGGCCCATCCTAGCGGGGAACGGAGATACGCAGTATTTT. Translation: CASSRPILAGNGDTQYF. The rearrangement uses TRBV7-9 and TRBJ2-3, with TRBD2 matching over 9 bases. The germline CDR1 and CDR2 sequences are SEHNR and FQNEAQ (reference sequence). Trimming cost V 5 bases and J 5 bases; bases outside gene matches: 14. There are 17 residues in the CDR3.

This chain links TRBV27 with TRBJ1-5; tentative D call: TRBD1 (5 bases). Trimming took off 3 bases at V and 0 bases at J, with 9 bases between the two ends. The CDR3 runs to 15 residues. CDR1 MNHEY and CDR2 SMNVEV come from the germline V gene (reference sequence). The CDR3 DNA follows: TGTGCCAGCAGTTTTGAAGGACATAGCAATCAGCCCCAGCATTTT. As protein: CASSFEGHSNQPQHF.

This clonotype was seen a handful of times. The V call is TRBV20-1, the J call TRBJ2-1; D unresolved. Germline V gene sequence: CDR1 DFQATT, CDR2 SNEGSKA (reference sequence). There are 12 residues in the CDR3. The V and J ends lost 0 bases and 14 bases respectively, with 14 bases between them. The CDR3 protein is CSARDLPDREFF. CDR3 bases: TGCAGTGCTAGAGATCTGCCGGATAGGGAGTTCTTC.

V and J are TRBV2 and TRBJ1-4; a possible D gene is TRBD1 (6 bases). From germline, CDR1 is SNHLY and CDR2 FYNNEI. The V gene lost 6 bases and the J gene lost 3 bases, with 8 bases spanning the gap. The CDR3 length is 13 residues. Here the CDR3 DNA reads TGTGCCAGCAGGAGGGGGGCTAATGAAAAACTGTTTTTT. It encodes CASRRGANEKLFF.

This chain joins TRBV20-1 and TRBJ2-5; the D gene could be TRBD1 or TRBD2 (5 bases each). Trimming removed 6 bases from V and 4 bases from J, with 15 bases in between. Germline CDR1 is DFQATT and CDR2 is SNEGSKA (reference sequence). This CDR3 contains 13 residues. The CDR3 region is CSATPTGAETQYF. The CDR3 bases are TGCAGTGCAACCCCGACCGGGGCAGAGACCCAGTACTTC.

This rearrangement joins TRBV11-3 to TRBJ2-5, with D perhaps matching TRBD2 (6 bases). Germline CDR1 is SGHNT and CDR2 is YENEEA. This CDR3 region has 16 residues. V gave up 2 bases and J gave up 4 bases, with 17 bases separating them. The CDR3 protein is CASSLLRGAGRETQYF. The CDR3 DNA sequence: TGTGCCAGCAGCTTACTCCGCGGGGCGGGGAGAGAGACCCAGTACTTC.

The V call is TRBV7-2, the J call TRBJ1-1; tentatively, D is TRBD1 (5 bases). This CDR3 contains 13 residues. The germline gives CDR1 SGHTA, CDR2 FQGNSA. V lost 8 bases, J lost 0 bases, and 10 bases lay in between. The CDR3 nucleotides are TGTGCCAGCGATCGACAGTTGAACACTGAAGCTTTCTTT. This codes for CASDRQLNTEAFF.

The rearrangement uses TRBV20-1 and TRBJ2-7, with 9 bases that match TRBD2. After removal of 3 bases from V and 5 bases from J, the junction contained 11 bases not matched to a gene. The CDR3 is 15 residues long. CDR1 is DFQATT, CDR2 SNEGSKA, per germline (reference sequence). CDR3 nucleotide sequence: TGCAGTGCTAGGCCCAGTTCCGGGACTAGCAACGAGCAGTACTTC. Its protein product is CSARPSSGTSNEQYF.

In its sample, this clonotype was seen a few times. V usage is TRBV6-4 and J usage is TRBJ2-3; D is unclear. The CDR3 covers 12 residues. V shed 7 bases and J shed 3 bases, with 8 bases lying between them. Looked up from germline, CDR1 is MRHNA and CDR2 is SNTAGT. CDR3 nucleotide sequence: TGTGCCAGCATCGGTGTGACAGATACGCAGTATTTT. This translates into CASIGVTDTQYF.

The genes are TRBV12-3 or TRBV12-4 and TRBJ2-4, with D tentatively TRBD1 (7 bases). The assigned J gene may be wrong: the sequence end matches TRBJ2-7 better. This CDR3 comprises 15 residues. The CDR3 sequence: CASSFRSGGIDEQYF. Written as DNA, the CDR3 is TGTGCCAGCAGTTTTCGTTCAGGGGGGATCGACGAGCAGTACTTC.

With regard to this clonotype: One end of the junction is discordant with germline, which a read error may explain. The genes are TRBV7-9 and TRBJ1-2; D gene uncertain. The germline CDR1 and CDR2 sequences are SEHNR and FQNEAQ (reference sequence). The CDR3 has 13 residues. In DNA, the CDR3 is TGTGCCAGCAGCTTAGGAGAGGATGCTGGCTGCACCTTC. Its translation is CASSLGEDAGCTF. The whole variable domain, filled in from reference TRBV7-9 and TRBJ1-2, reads DTGVSQNPRHKITKRGQNVTFRCDPISEHNRLYWYRQTLGQGPEFLTYFQNEAQLEKSRLLSDRFSAERPKGSFSTLEIQRTEQGDSAMYLCASSLGEDAGCTFGSGTRLTVV.

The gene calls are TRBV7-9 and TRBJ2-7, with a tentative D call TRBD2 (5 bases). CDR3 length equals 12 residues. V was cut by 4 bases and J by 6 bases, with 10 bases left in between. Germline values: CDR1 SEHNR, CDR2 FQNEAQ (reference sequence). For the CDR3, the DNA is TGTGCCAGCAGCTCAGGACTGCCCGAGCAGTACTTC. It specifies CASSSGLPEQYF.

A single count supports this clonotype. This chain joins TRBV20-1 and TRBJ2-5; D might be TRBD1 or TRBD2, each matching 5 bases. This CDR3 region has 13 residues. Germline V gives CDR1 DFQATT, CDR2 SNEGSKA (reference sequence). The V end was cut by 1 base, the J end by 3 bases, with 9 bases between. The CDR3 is CSARVGREETQYF. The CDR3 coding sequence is TGCAGTGCTAGAGTGGGGCGGGAAGAGACCCAGTACTTC.

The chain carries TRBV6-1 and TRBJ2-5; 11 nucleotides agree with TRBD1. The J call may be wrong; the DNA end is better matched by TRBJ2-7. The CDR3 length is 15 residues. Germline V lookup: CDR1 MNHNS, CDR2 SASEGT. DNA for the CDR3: TGTGCCAGCAGTGGGGTGGGACAGGGGGATCTCGAGCAGTACTTC. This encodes CASSGVGQGDLEQYF.

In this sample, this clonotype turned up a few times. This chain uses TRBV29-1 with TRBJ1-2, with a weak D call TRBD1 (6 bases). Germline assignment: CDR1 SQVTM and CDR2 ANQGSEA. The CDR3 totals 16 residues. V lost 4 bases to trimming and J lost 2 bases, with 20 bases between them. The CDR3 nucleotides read TGCAGCGTTGGGGACACCTACCCTGCTTTCAACTATGGCTACACCTTC. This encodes CSVGDTYPAFNYGYTF.

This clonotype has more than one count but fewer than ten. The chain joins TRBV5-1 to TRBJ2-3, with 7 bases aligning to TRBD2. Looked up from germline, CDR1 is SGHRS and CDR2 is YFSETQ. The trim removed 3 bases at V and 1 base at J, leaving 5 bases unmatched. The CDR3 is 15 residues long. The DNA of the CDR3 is TGCGCCAGCAGCTCTGGACTAGTGGGCACAGATACGCAGTATTTT. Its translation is CASSSGLVGTDTQYF.

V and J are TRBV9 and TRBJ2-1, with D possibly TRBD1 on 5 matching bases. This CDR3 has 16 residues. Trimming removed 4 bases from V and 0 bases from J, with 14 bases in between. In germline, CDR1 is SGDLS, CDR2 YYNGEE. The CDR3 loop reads CASSPGQVGSYNEQFF. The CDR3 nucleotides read TGTGCCAGCAGCCCCGGACAAGTCGGCTCCTACAATGAGCAGTTCTTC. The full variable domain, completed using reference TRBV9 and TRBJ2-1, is DSGVTQTPKHLITATGQRVTLRCSPRSGDLSVYWYQQSLDQGLQFLIQYYNGEERAKGNILERFSAQQFPDLHSELNLSSLELGDSALYFCASSPGQVGSYNEQFFGPGTRLTVL.

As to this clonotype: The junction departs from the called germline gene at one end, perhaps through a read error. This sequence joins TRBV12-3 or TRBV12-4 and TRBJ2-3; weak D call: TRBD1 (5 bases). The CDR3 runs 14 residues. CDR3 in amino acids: CASSFRQGADAQYF. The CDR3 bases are TGTGCCAGCAGTTTCAGGCAGGGTGCAGATGCGCAGTATTTT.

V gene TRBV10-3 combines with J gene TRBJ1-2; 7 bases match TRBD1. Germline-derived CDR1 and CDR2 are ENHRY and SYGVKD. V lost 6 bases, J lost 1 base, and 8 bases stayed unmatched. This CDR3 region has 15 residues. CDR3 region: CAIRPRTGDNYGYTF. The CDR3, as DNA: TGTGCCATCAGACCTCGAACAGGGGATAACTATGGCTACACCTTC.

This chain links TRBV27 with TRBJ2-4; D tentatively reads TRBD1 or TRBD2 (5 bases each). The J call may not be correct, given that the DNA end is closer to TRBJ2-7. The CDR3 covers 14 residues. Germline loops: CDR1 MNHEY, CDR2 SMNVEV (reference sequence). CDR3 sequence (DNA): TGTGCCAGCAGTTGGGGGAGCGGCTCCTACGAGCAGTACTTC. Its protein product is CASSWGSGSYEQYF.

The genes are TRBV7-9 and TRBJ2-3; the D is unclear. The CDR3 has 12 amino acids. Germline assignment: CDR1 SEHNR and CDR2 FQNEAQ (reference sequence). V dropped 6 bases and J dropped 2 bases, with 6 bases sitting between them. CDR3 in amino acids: CASRVYTDTQYF. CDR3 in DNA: TGTGCCAGCAGAGTTTACACAGATACGCAGTATTTT.

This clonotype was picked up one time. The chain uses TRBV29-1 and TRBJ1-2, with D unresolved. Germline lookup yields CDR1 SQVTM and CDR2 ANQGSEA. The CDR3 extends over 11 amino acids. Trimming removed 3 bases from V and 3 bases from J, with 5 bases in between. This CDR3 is CSVEMDYGYTF. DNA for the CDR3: TGCAGCGTTGAGATGGACTATGGCTACACCTTC. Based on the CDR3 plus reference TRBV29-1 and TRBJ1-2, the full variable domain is SAVISQKPSRDICQRGTSLTIQCQVDSQVTMMFWYRQQPGQSLTLIATANQGSEATYESGFVIDKFPISRPNLTFSTLTVSNMSPEDSSIYLCSVEMDYGYTFGSGTRLTVV.

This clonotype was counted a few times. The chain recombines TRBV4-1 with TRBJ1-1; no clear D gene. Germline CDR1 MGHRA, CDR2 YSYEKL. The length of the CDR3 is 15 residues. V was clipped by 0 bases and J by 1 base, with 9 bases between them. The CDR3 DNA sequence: TGCGCCAGCAGCCAAGATTGGGGTCGGAACACTGAAGCTTTCTTT. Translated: CASSQDWGRNTEAFF.

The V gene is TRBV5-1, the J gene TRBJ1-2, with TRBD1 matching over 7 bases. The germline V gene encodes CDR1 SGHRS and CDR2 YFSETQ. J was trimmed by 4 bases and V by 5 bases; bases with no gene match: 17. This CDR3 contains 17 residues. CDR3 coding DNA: TGCGCCAGCAGTCCGGGGACAGAGGGAATTAGGGGCTATGGCTACACCTTC. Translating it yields CASSPGTEGIRGYGYTF.

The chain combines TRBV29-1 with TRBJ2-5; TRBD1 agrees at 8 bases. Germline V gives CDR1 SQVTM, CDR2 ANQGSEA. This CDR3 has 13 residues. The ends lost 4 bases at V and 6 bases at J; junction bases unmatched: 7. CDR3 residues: CSVVQGAGKTQYF. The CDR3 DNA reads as TGCAGCGTTGTCCAGGGGGCCGGGAAGACCCAGTACTTC.